This entry lists 10 T cell receptor beta chains sequenced from one sample in a study of response to subunit inactivated influenza vaccine. TCRdb reprocessed the RT-PCR reads via MiXCR and lists one record per CDR3 protein. The sample has about 580,000 distinct CDR3 sequences, around 13% seen once. The sequencing used PBMCs from blood, collected 11 to 12 days after vaccination. The receptors derive from a man aged 45 to 65 who received an inactivated influenza vaccine.

This clonotype appeared a few times. The chain couples TRBV20-1 to TRBJ2-7; 9 nucleotides align to TRBD1. CDR1 DFQATT and CDR2 SNEGSKA come from the germline V gene (reference sequence). This CDR3 contains 14 residues. Trimming cost V 6 bases and J 2 bases; bases outside gene matches: 8. The CDR3 protein is CSALNRDRAYEQYF. CDR3 nucleotide sequence: TGCAGTGCATTAAACCGGGACAGGGCCTACGAGCAGTACTTC.

The CDR3 DNA follows: TGTGCCAGCTCACCCAACACAGCCCCCAATGAAAAACTGTTTTTT. Protein: CASSPNTAPNEKLFF. The chain has TRBV18 and TRBJ1-4; D uncertain. CDR3 length: 15 amino acids. Trimming removed 3 bases from V and 5 bases from J, with 13 bases in between. From germline, CDR1 is KGHSH and CDR2 LQKENI.

This clonotype has only a few counts. The CDR3 region has the DNA TGCGCCAGCAGCCAAGATCATGGCATCCTAATGCCCCAGCATTTT. This codes for CASSQDHGILMPQHF. V usage is TRBV4-1 and J usage is TRBJ1-5; D remains ambiguous. Per the germline V gene, CDR1 is MGHRA and CDR2 is YSYEKL. Trimming removed 0 bases from V and 9 bases from J, with 15 bases in between. The CDR3 runs to 15 residues.

The chain couples TRBV5-1 to TRBJ1-1; maybe TRBD1 (5 bases). In germline, CDR1 is SGHRS, CDR2 YFSETQ. V was clipped by 4 bases and J by 0 bases, with 19 bases between them. The CDR3 is 17 amino acids. CDR3: CASSLGTAWGMNTEAFF. The CDR3 DNA reads as TGCGCCAGCAGCCTTGGGACCGCTTGGGGTATGAACACTGAAGCTTTCTTT.

This clonotype was observed many times. The chain joins TRBV7-2 to TRBJ1-3, with no clear D. The CDR3 is 13 residues long. Trimming pared 6 bases from V and 4 bases from J, leaving 10 bases between. Germline V gene data show CDR1 as SGHTA and CDR2 as FQGNSA. The CDR3 bases are TGTGCCAGCAGTTCGCTGACAGGAAACACCATATATTTT. As protein: CASSSLTGNTIYF.

The V and J genes are TRBV20-1 and TRBJ2-7; TRBD2 agrees at 15 bases. Trimming at V came to 6 bases and at J to 3 bases, leaving 6 bases not matched to a gene. Germline lookup yields CDR1 DFQATT and CDR2 SNEGSKA (reference sequence). CDR3 length: 15 amino acids. The CDR3 protein is CSARTSGRAGYEQYF. The CDR3 DNA reads TGCAGTGCGCGGACTAGCGGGAGGGCCGGCTACGAGCAGTACTTC.

This clonotype appeared a few times. The chain has TRBV12-3 or TRBV12-4 and TRBJ1-2; TRBD1 is a possible D gene (6 bases). The CDR3 totals 13 residues. Between the trimmed V and J ends, which lost 7 bases and 8 bases, there was a span of 17 bases. The CDR3 loop reads CASNEGGVGGYTF. The CDR3 DNA is TGTGCCAGCAACGAAGGGGGGGTCGGGGGCTACACCTTC.

This clonotype was counted a few times. This sequence joins TRBV12-3 or TRBV12-4 and TRBJ2-3, with 8 bases aligning to TRBD1. The CDR3 loop spans 15 amino acids. Unmatched junction bases numbered 8, after V lost 5 bases and J lost 4 bases. Here the CDR3 reads CASSPGQGRPDTQYF. CDR3 bases: TGTGCCAGCAGTCCTGGACAGGGAAGACCAGATACGCAGTATTTT.

This clonotype was found many times. The chain links TRBV18 to TRBJ2-7; 9 nucleotides align to TRBD1. V gave up 4 bases and J gave up 5 bases; unmatched junction bases: 6. Germline V gives CDR1 KGHSH, CDR2 LQKENI. The CDR3 extends over 14 amino acids. The CDR3 loop is CASSLGTGLNEQYF. CDR3 nucleotide sequence: TGTGCCAGCTCACTCGGGACAGGGCTTAACGAGCAGTACTTC. The full variable domain, with the rest looked up from reference TRBV18 and TRBJ2-7, is NAGVMQNPRHLVRRRGQEARLRCSPMKGHSHVYWYRQLPEEGLKFMVYLQKENIIDESGMPKERFSAEFPKEGPSILRIQQVVRGDSAAYFCASSLGTGLNEQYFGPGTRLTVT.

This rearrangement joins TRBV11-2 to TRBJ1-5; D remains ambiguous. The CDR3 loop spans 13 amino acids. The germline V and J ends were trimmed by 2 bases and 4 bases, with 6 bases remaining between them. Germline assignment: CDR1 SGHAT and CDR2 FQNNGV. The CDR3: CASSLYENQPQHF. The CDR3 DNA sequence: TGTGCCAGCAGCTTATATGAAAATCAGCCCCAGCATTTT.